This T cell receptor beta chain originates from a study of cytomegalovirus exposure and HLA in healthy donors. General study results and limits: A later analysis found most CMV-associated TCR beta chains apparently HLA-restricted. Some V segments (TRBV6-2 and TRBV6-3 among them) were excluded as indistinguishable.

It was with 60 Vbeta and 13 Jbeta primers that the PCR ran. Using immunoSEQ multiplex PCR, the repertoire was profiled, and TCRdb retains in-frame clones only, with some absent. The sample contains some 120,000 clones, around 75% of which appear only once. The germline gives CDR1 SEHNR, CDR2 FQNEAQ (reference sequence). The CDR3 is 15 residues long. V was clipped by 1 base and J by 6 bases; unmatched bases: 2. Concerning this clone: No antigen is known for it.

While unrecorded immune exposures were likely, the donors were nominally healthy when sampled. This sequence was found in a woman aged 45-60 years in good health and CMV-seropositive. The chain links TRBV7-9 to TRBJ2-1; 11 bases are shared with TRBD2. The source material was PBMCs. In DNA form, the CDR3 reads TGTGCCAGCAGCTTAGTAGCGGGAGGGATCAATGAGCAGTTCTTC. Translation: CASSLVAGGINEQFF.